A single T cell receptor (beta chain) is shown here with its context. Its target is not known. Trimming left V 3 bases short and J 15 bases short, with 24 bases between. This CDR3 spans 15 amino acids. Germline lookup yields CDR1 WNHNN and CDR2 SYGVQD (reference sequence). The data derive from a study of CD8+ T cells in alopecia areata. CD4+ cells from four to six patients underwent sorting into CD25+CD127- cells. T lymphocytes (CD4+ and CD8+) were sorted from PBMCs. Study-level results: Clarity of TCR sharing across patients fell short of that in mice, possibly HLA-related. Across lesional scalp, and particularly alopecia totalis/universalis, clonality surpassed that of normal scalp. Sequenced scalp T cells also include alphabeta T cells resident in normal skin.

Sequencing templates came from extracted RNA that was reverse transcribed into cDNA. Produced via immunoSEQ multiplex PCR; TCRdb's table is partial and in-frame only. The table has roughly 40,000 clones, under 65% seen once; the top ten hold over 1.5%. This chain uses TRBV10-1 with TRBJ2-1; D may be TRBD2 (7 bases). Sample: CD4+ Tregs sorted from blood. The TCR comes from a human donor with alopecia areata. This CDR3 is CASSDRGVPPGAPFF. CDR3 nucleotide sequence: TGCGCCAGCAGTGATCGGGGGGTCCCTCCAGGGGCGCCGTTCTTC.